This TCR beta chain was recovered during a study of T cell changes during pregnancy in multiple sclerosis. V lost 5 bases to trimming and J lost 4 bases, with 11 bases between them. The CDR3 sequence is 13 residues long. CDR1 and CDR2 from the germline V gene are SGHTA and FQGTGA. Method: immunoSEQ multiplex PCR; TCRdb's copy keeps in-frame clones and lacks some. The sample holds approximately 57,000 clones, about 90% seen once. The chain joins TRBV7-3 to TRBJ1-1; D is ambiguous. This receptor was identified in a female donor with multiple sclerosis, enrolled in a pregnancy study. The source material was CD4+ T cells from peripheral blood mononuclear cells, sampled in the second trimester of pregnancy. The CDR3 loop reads CASSPHRGTEAFF. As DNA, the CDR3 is TGTGCCAGCAGCCCCCACCGAGGCACTGAAGCTTTCTTT.